The sample holds one count of the clone carrying this TCR beta chain. Its antigen is unknown. This entry comes from a study of vaccination and CD4 T cells after COVID-19. As for the study in general: Sampling after COVID took place at a median of around 91 days (range 35 to 161) following diagnosis. Stimulation of the cells used overlapping spike peptide pools from SARS-CoV-2 and from the common cold coronaviruses HCoV-NL63, HCoV-OC43 and HCoV-229E.

Cultured CD4+ T-cell DNA underwent Oncomine TCR Beta short-read sequencing. A single record per CDR3 protein comes from TCRdb applying MiXCR to the PCR reads. Among roughly 6,800 distinct CDR3 sequences listed, 70% to 85% were seen once. Study-level findings and limits: Nearly all convalescent vaccine-specific clones, 304 of 307, recognized only SARS-CoV-2 spike.

The CDR3 has 14 residues. From germline, CDR1 is SGHTS and CDR2 YDEGEE. Between the trimmed V and J ends, which lost 1 base and 7 bases, there was a span of 9 bases. Regarding treatment: approximately 9-day PBMC culture with coronavirus spike peptide pools or control peptides (ViraFEST assay). During the years 2011-2018, before the COVID-19 pandemic, the unexposed donor's CD4+ T cells were collected. Input material: CD4+ T cells from blood, cultured in vitro. This sequence joins TRBV5-8 and TRBJ1-6; D gene unclear. The sequence came from a human donor in good health. The CDR3 DNA follows: TGTGCCAGCAGCTTGCGGCAGAACAATTCACCCCTCCACTTT. It specifies CASSLRQNNSPLHF.